This T cell receptor beta chain was sequenced during a study of control samples from healthy donors and cancer patients. Measured with immunoSEQ multiplex PCR; TCRdb has only the in-frame clones, and not every one. The profile shows 55,000 to 85,000 clones, about 90% of them singletons. The TCR sequence derives from a woman between 45 and 60 years old with head and neck cancer. Material for sequencing was PBMCs.

CDR3 sequence reads: CASSPRGQGANYGYTF. DNA of the CDR3: TGTGCCAGCAGTCCACGGGGGCAGGGGGCTAACTATGGCTACACCTTC. The chain couples TRBV6-6 to TRBJ1-2; 7 bases are a match to TRBD1. The CDR3 spans 16 residues. Germline values: CDR1 MNHNY, CDR2 SVGAGI (reference sequence). V shed 5 bases, J shed 0 bases, and the junction held 9 bases outside the gene matches.